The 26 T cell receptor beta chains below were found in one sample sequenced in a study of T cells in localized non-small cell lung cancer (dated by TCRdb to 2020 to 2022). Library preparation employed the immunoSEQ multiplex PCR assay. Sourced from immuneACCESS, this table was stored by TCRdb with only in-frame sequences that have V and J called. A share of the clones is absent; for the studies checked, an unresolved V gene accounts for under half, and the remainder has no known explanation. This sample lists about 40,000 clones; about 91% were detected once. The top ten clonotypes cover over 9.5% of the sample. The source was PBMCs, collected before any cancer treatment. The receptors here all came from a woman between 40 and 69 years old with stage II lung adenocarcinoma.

As DNA, the CDR3 is TGCGCCAGCAGCCAGATCGTCAGTCCTCCCGCAGGGGGCTACACCTTC. This encodes CASSQIVSPPAGGYTF. The V gene is TRBV4-1, the J gene TRBJ1-2; a possible D gene is TRBD1 (5 bases). With 3 bases removed from V and 8 bases from J, the gap between germline ends came to 22 bases. CDR3 length: 16 residues. CDR1 and CDR2 (germline): MGHRA, YSYEKL.

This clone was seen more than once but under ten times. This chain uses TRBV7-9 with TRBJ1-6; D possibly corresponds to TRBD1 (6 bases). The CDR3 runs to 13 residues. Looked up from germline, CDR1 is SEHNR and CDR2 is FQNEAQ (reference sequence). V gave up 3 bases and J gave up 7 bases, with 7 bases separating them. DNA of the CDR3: TGTGCCAGCAGCTTCACAGGGAATTCACCCCTCCACTTT. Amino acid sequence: CASSFTGNSPLHF.

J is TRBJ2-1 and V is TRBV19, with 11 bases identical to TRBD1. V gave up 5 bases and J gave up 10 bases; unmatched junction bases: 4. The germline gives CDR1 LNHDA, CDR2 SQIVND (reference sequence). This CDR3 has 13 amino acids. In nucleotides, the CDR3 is TGTGCCAGTAGTCAGTGGACAGGGGGCGAGCAGTTCTTC. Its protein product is CASSQWTGGEQFF.

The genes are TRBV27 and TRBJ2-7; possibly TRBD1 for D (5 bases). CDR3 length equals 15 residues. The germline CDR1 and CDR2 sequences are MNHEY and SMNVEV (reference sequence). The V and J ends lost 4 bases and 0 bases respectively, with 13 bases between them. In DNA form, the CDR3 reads TGTGCCAGCAGTTCGCGACAGACCTTCTCCTACGAGCAGTACTTC. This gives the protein CASSSRQTFSYEQYF.

The DNA for the CDR3 is TGTGCCAGCAGAAGATCGAGCTCCGAGTACAACGAGCAGTACTTC. The encoded protein is CASRRSSSEYNEQYF. V usage is TRBV6-5 and J usage is TRBJ2-7, with D uncertain. The CDR3 is 15 residues long. Germline-derived CDR1 and CDR2 are MNHEY and SVGAGI. V lost 6 bases and J 5 bases, leaving 20 bases between the germline ends.

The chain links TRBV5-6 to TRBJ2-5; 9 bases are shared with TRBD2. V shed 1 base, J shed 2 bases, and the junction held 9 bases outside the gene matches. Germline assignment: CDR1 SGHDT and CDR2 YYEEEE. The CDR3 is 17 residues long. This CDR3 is CASSLWSRAGGQETQYF. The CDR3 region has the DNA TGTGCCAGCAGCTTGTGGTCTAGAGCGGGGGGACAAGAGACCCAGTACTTC.

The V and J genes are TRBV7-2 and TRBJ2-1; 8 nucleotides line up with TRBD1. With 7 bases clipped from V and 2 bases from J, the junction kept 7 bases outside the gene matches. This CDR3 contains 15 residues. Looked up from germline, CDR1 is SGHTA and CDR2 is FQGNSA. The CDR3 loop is CASTYGQGAYNEQFF. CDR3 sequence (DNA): TGTGCCAGCACCTATGGACAGGGAGCCTACAATGAGCAGTTCTTC.

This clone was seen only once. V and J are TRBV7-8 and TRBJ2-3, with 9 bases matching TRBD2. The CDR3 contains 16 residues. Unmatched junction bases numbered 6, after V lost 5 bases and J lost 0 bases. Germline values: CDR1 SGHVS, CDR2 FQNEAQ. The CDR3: CASSPMTSGSTDTQYF. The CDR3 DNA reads TGTGCCAGCAGCCCCATGACTAGCGGAAGCACAGATACGCAGTATTTT.

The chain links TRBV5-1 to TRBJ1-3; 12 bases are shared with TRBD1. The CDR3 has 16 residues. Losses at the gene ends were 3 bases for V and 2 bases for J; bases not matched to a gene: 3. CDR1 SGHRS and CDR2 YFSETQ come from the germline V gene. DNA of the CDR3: TGCGCCAGCAGCTCTTGGGACAGGGGGCCTGGAAACACCATATATTTT. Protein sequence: CASSSWDRGPGNTIYF.

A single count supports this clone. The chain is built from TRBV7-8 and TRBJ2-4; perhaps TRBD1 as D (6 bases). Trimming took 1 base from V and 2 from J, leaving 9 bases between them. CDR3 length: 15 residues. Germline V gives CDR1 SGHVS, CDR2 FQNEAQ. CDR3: CASSLDRATKNIQYF. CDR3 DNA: TGTGCCAGCAGCTTAGACAGGGCGACCAAAAACATTCAGTACTTC.

CDR3 loop: CASGLEDYSNQPQHF. The CDR3 region has the DNA TGTGCCAGCGGACTCGAGGATTATAGCAATCAGCCCCAGCATTTT. The chain is built from TRBV28 and TRBJ1-5; D not resolved. The CDR3 sequence is 15 residues long. V was pared by 8 bases and J by 0 bases, with 14 bases between. Looked up from germline, CDR1 is MDHEN and CDR2 is SYDVKM.

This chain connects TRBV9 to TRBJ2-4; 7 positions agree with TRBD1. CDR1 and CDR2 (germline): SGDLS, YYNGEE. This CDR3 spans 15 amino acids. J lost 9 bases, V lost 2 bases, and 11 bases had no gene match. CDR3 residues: CASSVSSLQGSIQYF. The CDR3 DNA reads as TGTGCCAGCAGCGTTTCCTCGTTACAGGGGTCCATTCAGTACTTC.

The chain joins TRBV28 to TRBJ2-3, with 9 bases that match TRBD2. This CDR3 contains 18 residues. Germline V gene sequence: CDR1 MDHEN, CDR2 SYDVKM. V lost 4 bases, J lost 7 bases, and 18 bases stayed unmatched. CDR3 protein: CASSSFTVGAGGRNTQYF. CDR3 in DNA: TGTGCCAGCAGTTCCTTTACTGTAGGAGCGGGGGGAAGAAATACGCAGTATTTT.

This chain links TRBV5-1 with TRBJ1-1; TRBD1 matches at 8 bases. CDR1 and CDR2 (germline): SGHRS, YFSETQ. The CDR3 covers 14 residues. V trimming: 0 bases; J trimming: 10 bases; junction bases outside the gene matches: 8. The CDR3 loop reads CASSLGTGPERAFF. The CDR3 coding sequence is TGCGCCAGCAGCTTGGGGACAGGGCCTGAGAGAGCTTTCTTT. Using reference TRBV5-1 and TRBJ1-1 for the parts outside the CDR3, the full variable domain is KAGVTQTPRYLIKTRGQQVTLSCSPISGHRSVSWYQQTPGQGLQFLFEYFSETQRNKGNFPGRFSGRQFSNSRSEMNVSTLELGDSALYLCASSLGTGPERAFFGQGTRLTVV.

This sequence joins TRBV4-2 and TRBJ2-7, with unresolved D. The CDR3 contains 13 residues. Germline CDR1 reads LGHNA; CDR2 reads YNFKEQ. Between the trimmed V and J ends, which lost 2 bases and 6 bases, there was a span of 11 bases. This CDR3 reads CASSQNPSAEQYF. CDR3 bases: TGTGCCAGCAGCCAAAATCCCTCGGCCGAGCAGTACTTC.

The CDR3 is CASSLAGQINQPQHF. The CDR3 DNA is TGTGCCAGCAGCTTGGCCGGACAGATCAATCAGCCCCAGCATTTT. V gene TRBV5-4 combines with J gene TRBJ1-5; TRBD1 might be the D (6 bases). Germline-derived CDR1 and CDR2 are SGHNT and YYREEE (reference sequence). CDR3 length: 15 residues. V lost 0 bases and J lost 3, with 10 bases in between. The full variable domain, in which reference TRBV5-4 and TRBJ1-5 provide the parts outside the CDR3, is ETGVTQSPTHLIKTRGQQVTLRCSSQSGHNTVSWYQQALGQGPQFIFQYYREEENGRGNFPPRFSGLQFPNYSSELNVNALELDDSALYLCASSLAGQINQPQHFGDGTRLSIL.

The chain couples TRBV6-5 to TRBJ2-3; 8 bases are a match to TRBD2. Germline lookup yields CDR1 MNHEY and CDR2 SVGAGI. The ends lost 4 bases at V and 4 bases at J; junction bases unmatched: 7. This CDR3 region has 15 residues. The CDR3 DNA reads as TGTGCCAGCAGTTCCACTAGCGGTACACCAGATACGCAGTATTTT. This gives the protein CASSSTSGTPDTQYF.

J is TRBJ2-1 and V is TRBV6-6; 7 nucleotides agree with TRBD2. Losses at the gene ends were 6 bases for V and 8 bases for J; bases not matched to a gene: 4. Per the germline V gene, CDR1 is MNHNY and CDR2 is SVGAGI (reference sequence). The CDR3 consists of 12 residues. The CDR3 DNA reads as TGTGCCAGCAGCTTACTAGCGTATGAGCAGTTCTTC. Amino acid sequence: CASSLLAYEQFF.

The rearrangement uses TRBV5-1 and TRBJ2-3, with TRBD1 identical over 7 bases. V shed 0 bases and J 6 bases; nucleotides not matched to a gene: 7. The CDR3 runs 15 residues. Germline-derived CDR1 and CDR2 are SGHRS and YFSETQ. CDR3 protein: CASSLDRGFGDTQYF. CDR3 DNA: TGCGCCAGCAGCTTGGACAGGGGATTTGGGGATACGCAGTATTTT.

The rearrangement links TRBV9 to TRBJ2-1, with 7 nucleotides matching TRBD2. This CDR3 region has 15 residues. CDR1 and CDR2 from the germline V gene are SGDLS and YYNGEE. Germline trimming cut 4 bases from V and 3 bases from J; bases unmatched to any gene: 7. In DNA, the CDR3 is TGTGCCAGCAGCCCCCTAGCGGTAGACTACAATGAGCAGTTCTTC. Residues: CASSPLAVDYNEQFF.

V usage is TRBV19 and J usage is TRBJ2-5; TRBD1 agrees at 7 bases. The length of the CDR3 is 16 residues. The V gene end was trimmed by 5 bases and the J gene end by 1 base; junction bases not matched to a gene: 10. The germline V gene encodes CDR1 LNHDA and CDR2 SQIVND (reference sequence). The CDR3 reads CASSQAGTVFQETQYF. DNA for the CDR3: TGTGCCAGTAGTCAGGCCGGGACAGTGTTCCAAGAGACCCAGTACTTC.

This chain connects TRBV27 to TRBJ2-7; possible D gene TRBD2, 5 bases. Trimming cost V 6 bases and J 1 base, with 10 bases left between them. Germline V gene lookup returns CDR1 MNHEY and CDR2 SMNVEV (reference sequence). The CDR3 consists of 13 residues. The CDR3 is CASRAGNSYEQYF. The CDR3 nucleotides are TGTGCCAGCAGAGCCGGGAATTCCTACGAGCAGTACTTC.

The CDR3, as DNA: TGTGCCAGCAGTGAACAGCCTTTTAGCAATCAGCCCCAGCATTTT. Amino acid sequence: CASSEQPFSNQPQHF. The chain couples TRBV6-1 to TRBJ1-5; no clear D. CDR1 MNHNS and CDR2 SASEGT come from the germline V gene. V dropped 2 bases and J dropped 0 bases, with 8 bases sitting between them. This CDR3 spans 15 amino acids.

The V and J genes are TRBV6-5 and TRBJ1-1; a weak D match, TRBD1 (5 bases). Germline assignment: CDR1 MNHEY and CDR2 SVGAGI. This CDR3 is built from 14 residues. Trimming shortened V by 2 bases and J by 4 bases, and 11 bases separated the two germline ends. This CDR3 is CASSYGGERTEAFF. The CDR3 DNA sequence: TGTGCCAGCAGTTACGGGGGGGAGCGCACTGAAGCTTTCTTT.

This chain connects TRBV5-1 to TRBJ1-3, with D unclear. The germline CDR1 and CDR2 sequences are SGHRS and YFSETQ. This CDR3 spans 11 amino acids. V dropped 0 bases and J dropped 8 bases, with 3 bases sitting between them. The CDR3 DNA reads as TGCGCCAGCAGCTTGGGGTACACCATATATTTT. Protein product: CASSLGYTIYF.

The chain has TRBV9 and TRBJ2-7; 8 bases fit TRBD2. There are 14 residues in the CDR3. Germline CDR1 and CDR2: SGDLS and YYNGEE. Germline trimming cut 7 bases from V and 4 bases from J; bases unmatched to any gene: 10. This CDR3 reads CASGPGTSGYEQYF. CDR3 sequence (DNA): TGTGCCAGCGGACCTGGGACTAGTGGGTACGAGCAGTACTTC.